This paragraph reports one T cell receptor beta chain. The antigen remains undetermined. The study reverse transcribed the entire isolated RNA, so it sequenced expressed TCRB transcripts. The repertoire was sequenced with immunoSEQ multiplex PCR; TCRdb's copy has only in-frame clones and lacks some. The sample includes some 100,000 clones, approximately 39% of them seen just once. These data belong to a study of beta chain features in type 1 diabetes. Study results and limitations: Small HLA sub-analyses could not settle whether HLA shapes TCRB rearrangement.

Sorted populations all had greater than 98% purity. Trimming took off 2 bases at V and 0 bases at J, with 7 bases between the two ends. CDR1 and CDR2 (germline): KGHSH, LQKENI. The CDR3 runs 14 residues. Input material: stem cell memory CD4+ T cells from blood. The chain is built from TRBV18 and TRBJ1-1; D is ambiguous. This receptor was identified in a young woman in good health. The CDR3 spells CASSPTGMNTEAFF. CDR3 bases: TGTGCCAGCTCACCAACGGGGATGAACACTGAAGCTTTCTTT.